This is a list of T cell receptor beta chains from one sample in a study of OX40 agonist ivuxolimab in advanced cancers. Measured with immunoSEQ multiplex PCR; TCRdb has only the in-frame clones, and not every one. This sample has about 44,000 clones, with about four fifths found just once. The sample here was CD4+ or CD8+ T cells sorted from blood, taken in a trial of the OX40 agonist ivuxolimab. The source of these receptors is an adult with an advanced solid tumor such as melanoma, head and neck, liver or kidney cancer. Both conserved end residues are part of each CDR3. The order of the fields is CDR3 DNA, CDR3 protein, V gene, clone size, D gene, J gene. D genes are given only for firm matches. Not all rows give a size; the values are once, few, many and, for expanded clones, a class.

CDR3nt: TGTGCCAGCTCACCCGGGACAGGGGGGTACAATGAGCAGTTCTTC
CDR3aa: CASSPGTGGYNEQFF
v_gene: TRBV18
abundance: -
d_gene: TRBD1
j_gene: TRBJ2-1

CDR3nt: TGCGCCAGCAGCTTGGGGTCCGGGACAGGGGATAATGAGCAGTTCTTC
CDR3aa: CASSLGSGTGDNEQFF
v_gene: TRBV5-1
abundance: -
d_gene: TRBD1
j_gene: TRBJ2-1

CDR3nt: TGTGCCAGCAGTTTTGGGACAGGGGGCGCCACAGATACGCAGTATTTT
CDR3aa: CASSFGTGGATDTQYF
v_gene: TRBV6-6
abundance: -
d_gene: TRBD1
j_gene: TRBJ2-3

CDR3nt: TGTGCCAGCAGCACCGGACAGGTTGCAGAGCAGTACTTC
CDR3aa: CASSTGQVAEQYF
v_gene: TRBV7-2
abundance: -
d_gene: TRBD1
j_gene: TRBJ2-5

CDR3nt: TGTGCCAGCAGCAACCGAGGGACTAGCGGCCTCAGGGAGCAGTACTTC
CDR3aa: CASSNRGTSGLREQYF
v_gene: TRBV21-1
abundance: -
d_gene: -
j_gene: TRBJ2-7

CDR3nt: TGTGCCAGCAGTTTTACTGGGACAGGGAGAAATCAGCCCCAGCATTTT
CDR3aa: CASSFTGTGRNQPQHF
v_gene: TRBV27
abundance: -
d_gene: TRBD1
j_gene: TRBJ1-5

CDR3nt: TGCGCCAGCAGCTTGGGACAGGGGTTTGGAAACACCATATATTTT
CDR3aa: CASSLGQGFGNTIYF
v_gene: TRBV5-1
abundance: -
d_gene: TRBD1
j_gene: TRBJ1-3

CDR3nt: TGTGCCATCAGTGAGGGGCAGGGGCTTAGCAATCAGCCCCAGCATTTT
CDR3aa: CAISEGQGLSNQPQHF
v_gene: TRBV10-3
abundance: -
d_gene: -
j_gene: TRBJ1-5

CDR3nt: TGTGCCATCAGTCCCGAGACAAAGATTTATGGCTACACCTTC
CDR3aa: CAISPETKIYGYTF
v_gene: TRBV10-3
abundance: few
d_gene: -
j_gene: TRBJ1-2

CDR3nt: TGTGCCAGCTCTCAGACAGGGGGCAGGACAGATACGCAGTATTTT
CDR3aa: CASSQTGGRTDTQYF
v_gene: TRBV18
abundance: -
d_gene: TRBD1
j_gene: TRBJ2-3

CDR3nt: TGTGCCAGCAGCTTAATTCAAGGAAACACCATATATTTT
CDR3aa: CASSLIQGNTIYF
v_gene: TRBV7-8
abundance: few
d_gene: -
j_gene: TRBJ1-3

CDR3nt: TGCAGTGCTAGCGCGTTTTATGAGCAGTTCTTC
CDR3aa: CSASAFYEQFF
v_gene: TRBV20-1
abundance: few
d_gene: -
j_gene: TRBJ2-1

CDR3nt: TGTGCCAGCACTCCGGGACAGGTAACCTACGAGCAGTACTTC
CDR3aa: CASTPGQVTYEQYF
v_gene: TRBV28
abundance: -
d_gene: TRBD1
j_gene: TRBJ2-7

CDR3nt: TGCGCCAGCAGCCAAGATTATGGGGGTCAGCCCCAGCATTTT
CDR3aa: CASSQDYGGQPQHF
v_gene: TRBV4-3
abundance: once
d_gene: -
j_gene: TRBJ1-5

CDR3nt: TGTGCCAGCAGCGACAGGGCGGGAGAAAAACTGTTTTTT
CDR3aa: CASSDRAGEKLFF
v_gene: TRBV6-4
abundance: -
d_gene: TRBD1
j_gene: TRBJ1-4

CDR3nt: TGTGCCAGCAGCGTAGAATCCGGATTTTATTACAATGAGCAGTTCTTC
CDR3aa: CASSVESGFYYNEQFF
v_gene: TRBV9
abundance: -
d_gene: -
j_gene: TRBJ2-1

CDR3nt: TGTGCCAGTAGTATAGGGCCCGGGAGATCGGGTACAGATACGCAGTATTTT
CDR3aa: CASSIGPGRSGTDTQYF
v_gene: TRBV19
abundance: once
d_gene: -
j_gene: TRBJ2-3

CDR3nt: TGTGCCAGCAGTCCCCCCGGACTAGCGGGGGTTCAGCAGTTCTTC
CDR3aa: CASSPPGLAGVQQFF
v_gene: TRBV6-5
abundance: -
d_gene: TRBD2
j_gene: TRBJ2-1

CDR3nt: TGTGCCAGCAGTAGTGGAGACGAGCAGTACTTC
CDR3aa: CASSSGDEQYF
v_gene: TRBV27
abundance: -
d_gene: -
j_gene: TRBJ2-7

CDR3nt: TGTGCCAGCACCTCCTTAGGGGGGCAAAACATTCAGTACTTC
CDR3aa: CASTSLGGQNIQYF
v_gene: TRBV6-6
abundance: few
d_gene: -
j_gene: TRBJ2-4

CDR3nt: TGTGCTAGCAGCGCCACTAGCGGGGCGAGCACCGGGGAGCTGTTTTTT
CDR3aa: CASSATSGASTGELFF
v_gene: TRBV7-7
abundance: -
d_gene: TRBD2
j_gene: TRBJ2-2

CDR3nt: TGTGCCACCCTCTCGGGTGAAGGAAACACCATATATTTT
CDR3aa: CATLSGEGNTIYF
v_gene: TRBV28
abundance: once
d_gene: -
j_gene: TRBJ1-3

CDR3nt: TGTGCCAGCAGCCTTGGACAGGGGCTCCGTGGCTACACCTTC
CDR3aa: CASSLGQGLRGYTF
v_gene: TRBV6-5
abundance: -
d_gene: TRBD1
j_gene: TRBJ1-2

CDR3nt: TGCGCCAGCAATGGTATAGGGAACACTGAAGCTTTCTTT
CDR3aa: CASNGIGNTEAFF
v_gene: TRBV5-1
abundance: -
d_gene: -
j_gene: TRBJ1-1

CDR3nt: TGTGCCAGCAAGAGGACAGGGGCTAATGAAAAACTGTTTTTT
CDR3aa: CASKRTGANEKLFF
v_gene: TRBV6-1
abundance: few
d_gene: TRBD1
j_gene: TRBJ1-4

CDR3nt: TGTGCCAGCTCAGAGACAGGGCCGGGAGGCTACACCTTC
CDR3aa: CASSETGPGGYTF
v_gene: TRBV18
abundance: -
d_gene: TRBD1
j_gene: TRBJ1-2

CDR3nt: TGTGCCAGCAGCGCGGACAGGAACACTGAAGCTTTCTTT
CDR3aa: CASSADRNTEAFF
v_gene: TRBV6-4
abundance: -
d_gene: -
j_gene: TRBJ1-1

CDR3nt: TGTGCCAGTAGTCAAGGGACACCCTACAATGAGCAGTTCTTC
CDR3aa: CASSQGTPYNEQFF
v_gene: TRBV19
abundance: -
d_gene: -
j_gene: TRBJ2-1

CDR3nt: TGTGCCAGCAGCTTGCGTACTAGCGGGAGAGATGAGCAGTTCTTC
CDR3aa: CASSLRTSGRDEQFF
v_gene: TRBV5-4
abundance: once
d_gene: TRBD2
j_gene: TRBJ2-1

CDR3nt: TGTGCCAGCAGTGCACGGGACATGTATGGCTACACCTTC
CDR3aa: CASSARDMYGYTF
v_gene: TRBV2
abundance: -
d_gene: -
j_gene: TRBJ1-2